What follows describes a single T cell receptor beta chain. The donors, aged about 6 to 90, were healthy Caucasians from Russia. The sample belongs to a study of blood T cells in healthy people across ages. About the research overall: In model experiments, template switching was able to capture about one barcoded beta molecule for every two T cells that were present.

The second PCR ran about 7 to 12 cycles with a sample-barcoded 5' primer and J-beta primers. Using its own MiXCR run on the 5' RACE reads, TCRdb lists one record per CDR3 protein. Here the sample spans almost 1 million distinct CDR3 sequences, 51% being singletons. This CDR3 comprises 16 residues. CDR1 is SGHTA and CDR2 is FQGNSA in the germline V gene. Trimming pared 2 bases from V and 0 bases from J, leaving 11 bases between. The clonotype originates from a woman aged 60-70 years in good health. Sequencing input: blood. The V and J genes are TRBV7-2 and TRBJ2-1, with D possibly matching TRBD2 (6 bases). The CDR3 spells CASSLLALSSYNEQFF. The CDR3 DNA reads as TGTGCCAGCAGCTTACTAGCGCTGAGCTCCTACAATGAGCAGTTCTTC.